The clone carrying this T cell receptor (beta chain) was seen a few times. This entry is derived from a study of blood T cell repertoires in COVID-19. Study as a whole: Acute-phase and convalescent COVID-19 samples originated in the United States, Italy and Spain. The analysed material was cDNA or gDNA that came from T cells, B-cell-depleted T cells, or PBMCs.

V lost 6 bases to trimming and J lost 13 bases, with 21 bases between them. This CDR3 is built from 13 residues. In the original processing: Estimation of nucleated cell counts relied on the amplification of reference gene primers. Method: immunoSEQ multiplex PCR; TCRdb's copy keeps in-frame clones and lacks some. That table gives V, J and clone size, and the DNA gave D and trimming. This table has fewer than 150,000 clones, around 85% appearing once. The chain joins TRBV12-3 or TRBV12-4 to TRBJ1-2; D possibly corresponds to TRBD1 (5 bases). The clonotype originates from a woman in her 50s with acute or convalescent COVID-19. The sequenced material came from peripheral blood. The CDR3 region has the DNA TGTGCCAGCAGCCCCGGACATCTAACTATGGGCACCTTC. Residues: CASSPGHLTMGTF.